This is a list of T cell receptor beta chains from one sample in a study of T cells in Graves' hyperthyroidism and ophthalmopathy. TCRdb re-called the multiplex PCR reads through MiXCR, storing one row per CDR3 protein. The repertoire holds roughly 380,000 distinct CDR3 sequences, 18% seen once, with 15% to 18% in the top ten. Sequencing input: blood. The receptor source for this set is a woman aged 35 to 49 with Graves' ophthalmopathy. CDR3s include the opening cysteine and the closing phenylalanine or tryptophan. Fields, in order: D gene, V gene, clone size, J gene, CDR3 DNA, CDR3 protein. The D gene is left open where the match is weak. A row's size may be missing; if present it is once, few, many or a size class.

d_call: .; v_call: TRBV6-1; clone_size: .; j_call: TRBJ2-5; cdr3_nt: TGTGCCAGCAGCGATACCGGGGTTAAACAAGAGACTCAGTACTTC; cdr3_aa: CASSDTGVKQETQYF
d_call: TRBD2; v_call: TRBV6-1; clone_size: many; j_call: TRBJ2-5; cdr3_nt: TGTGCCAGCAGTGAGCTAGCGGGCTATCGAGAGACCCAGTACTTC; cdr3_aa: CASSELAGYRETQYF
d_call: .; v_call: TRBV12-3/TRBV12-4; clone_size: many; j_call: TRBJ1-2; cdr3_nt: TGTGCCAGCAGTTTCTCGGCAGCTAGCCTCTATGGCTACACCTTC; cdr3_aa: CASSFSAASLYGYTF
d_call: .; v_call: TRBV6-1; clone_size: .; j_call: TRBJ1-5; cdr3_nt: TGTGCCAGCAGTGCGAGGCGGGATCAGCCCCAGCATTTT; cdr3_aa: CASSARRDQPQHF
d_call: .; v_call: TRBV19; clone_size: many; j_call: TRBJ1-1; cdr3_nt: TGTGCCAGTAGTATAACTCTGAACACTGGAGCTTTCTTT; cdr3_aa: CASSITLNTGAFF
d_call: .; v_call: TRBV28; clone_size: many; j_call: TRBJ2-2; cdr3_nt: TGTGCCAGCAGTTTTCCCAGGGGAACCGGGGAGCTGTTTTTT; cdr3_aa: CASSFPRGTGELFF
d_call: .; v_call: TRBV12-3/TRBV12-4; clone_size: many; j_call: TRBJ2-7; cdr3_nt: TGTGCCAGCAGCCGGGACACCTACGAGCAGTACTTC; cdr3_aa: CASSRDTYEQYF
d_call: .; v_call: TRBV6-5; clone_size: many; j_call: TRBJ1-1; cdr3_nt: TGTGCCAGCAGTTATAGGTCGAGAGGGAGTATGAACACTGAAGCTTTCTTT; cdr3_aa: CASSYRSRGSMNTEAFF
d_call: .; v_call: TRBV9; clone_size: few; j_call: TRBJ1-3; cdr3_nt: TGTGCCAGCAGCGTATACGGCAGCTACACAGGTCCTGGAAACACCATATATTTT; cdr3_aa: CASSVYGSYTGPGNTIYF
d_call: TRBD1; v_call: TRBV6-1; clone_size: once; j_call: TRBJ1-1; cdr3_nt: TGTGCCAGCAGGGGAGCGGGACAGGGAGGCACTGAAGCTTTCTTT; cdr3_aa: CASRGAGQGGTEAFF
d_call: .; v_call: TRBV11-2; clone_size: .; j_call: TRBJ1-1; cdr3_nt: TGTGCCAGCAGCTTAGATGTTTGGACGGGTGGGGTGAGGACTGAAGCTTTCTTT; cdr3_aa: CASSLDVWTGGVRTEAFF
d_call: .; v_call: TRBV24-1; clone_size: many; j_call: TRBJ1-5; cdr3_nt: TGTGCCACCAGTGAACCCAATCAGCCCCAGCATTTT; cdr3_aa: CATSEPNQPQHF
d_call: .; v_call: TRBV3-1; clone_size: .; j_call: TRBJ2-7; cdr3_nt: TGTGCCAGCAGCCAAAGGGACGGCTCCTACGAGCGGTACTTC; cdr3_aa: CASSQRDGSYERYF
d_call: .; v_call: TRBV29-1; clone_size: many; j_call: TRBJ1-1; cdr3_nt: TGTGCCGCGGTGGAGAACACTGAAGCTTTCTTT; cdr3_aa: CAAVENTEAFF
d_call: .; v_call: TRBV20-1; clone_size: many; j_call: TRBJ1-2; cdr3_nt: TGCAGTGCCTTCCCCCAGGGGATGGATGGCTACACCTTC; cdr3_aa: CSAFPQGMDGYTF
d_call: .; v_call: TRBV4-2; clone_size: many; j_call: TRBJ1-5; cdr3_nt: TGTGCCAGCAGCCAAGAATCCGGGATCCGCAATCAGCCCCAGCATTTT; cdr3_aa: CASSQESGIRNQPQHF
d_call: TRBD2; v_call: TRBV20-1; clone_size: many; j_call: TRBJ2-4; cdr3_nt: TGCAGTGCTAGAGTCCGGACTAGCGGGAGATTCGAGGCCAAAAACATTCAGTACTTC; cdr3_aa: CSARVRTSGRFEAKNIQYF
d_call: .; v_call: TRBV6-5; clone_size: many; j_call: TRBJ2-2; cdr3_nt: TGTGCCAGCAGTTACTCTTCACGGAACACCGGGGAGCTGTTTTTT; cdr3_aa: CASSYSSRNTGELFF
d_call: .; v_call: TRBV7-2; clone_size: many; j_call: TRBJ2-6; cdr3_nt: TGTGCCAGCAGCCGCTTTAGTGGGGCCAACGTCCTGACTTTC; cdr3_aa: CASSRFSGANVLTF
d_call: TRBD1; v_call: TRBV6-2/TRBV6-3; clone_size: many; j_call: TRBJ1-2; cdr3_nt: TGTGCCAGCAGTGACTACCCAACAGGGGGCGATGGCTACACCTTC; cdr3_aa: CASSDYPTGGDGYTF
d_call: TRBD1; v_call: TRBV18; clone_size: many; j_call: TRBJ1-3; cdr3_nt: TGTGCCAGCTCACTCCTTGACAGGGGGCTTGGAAACACCATATATTTT; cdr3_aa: CASSLLDRGLGNTIYF
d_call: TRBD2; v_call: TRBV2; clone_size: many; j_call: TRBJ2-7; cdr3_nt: TGTGCCAGCAGTGAAGGAGGGATTGGGACTAGCGGGAGTCGGTCGTGTTACTTC; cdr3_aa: CASSEGGIGTSGSRSCYF
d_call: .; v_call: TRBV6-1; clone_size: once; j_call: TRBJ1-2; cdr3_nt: TGTGCCAGCAGCCCTCCTACAATCAAGACAGCTAACTATGGCTACACCTTC; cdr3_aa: CASSPPTIKTANYGYTF
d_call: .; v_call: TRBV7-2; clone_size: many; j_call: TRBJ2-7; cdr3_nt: TGTGCCAGCAGCTTAGTCGGTAGCGGCTCCTACGAGCAGTACTTC; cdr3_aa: CASSLVGSGSYEQYF